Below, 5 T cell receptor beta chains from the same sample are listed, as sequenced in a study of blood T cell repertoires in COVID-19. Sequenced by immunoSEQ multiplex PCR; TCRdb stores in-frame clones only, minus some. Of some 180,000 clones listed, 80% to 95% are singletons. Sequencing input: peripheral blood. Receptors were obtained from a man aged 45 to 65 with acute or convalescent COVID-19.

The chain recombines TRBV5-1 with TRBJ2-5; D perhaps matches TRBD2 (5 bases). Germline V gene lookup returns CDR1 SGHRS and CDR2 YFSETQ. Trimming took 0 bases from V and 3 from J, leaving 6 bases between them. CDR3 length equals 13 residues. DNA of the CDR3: TGCGCCAGCAGCTTGGCGGGAAAAGAGACCCAGTACTTC. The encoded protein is CASSLAGKETQYF.

The CDR3 reads CASSVGASESGELFF. Here the CDR3 DNA reads TGTGCCAGCAGCGTAGGTGCTAGCGAATCCGGGGAGCTGTTTTTT. The chain has TRBV9 and TRBJ2-2; D may be TRBD2 (6 bases). V lost 0 bases to trimming and J lost 6 bases, with 12 bases between them. Germline V lookup: CDR1 SGDLS, CDR2 YYNGEE. This CDR3 contains 15 residues.

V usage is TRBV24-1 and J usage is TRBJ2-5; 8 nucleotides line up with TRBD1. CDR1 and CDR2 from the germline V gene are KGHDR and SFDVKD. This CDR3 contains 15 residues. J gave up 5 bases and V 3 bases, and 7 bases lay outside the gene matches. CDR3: CATSDPRGPGETQYF. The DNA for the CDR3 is TGTGCCACCAGTGATCCCAGGGGGCCAGGGGAGACCCAGTACTTC.

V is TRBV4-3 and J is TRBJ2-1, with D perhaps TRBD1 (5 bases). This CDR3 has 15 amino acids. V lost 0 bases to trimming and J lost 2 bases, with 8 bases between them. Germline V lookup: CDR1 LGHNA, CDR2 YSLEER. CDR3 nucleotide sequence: TGCGCCAGCAGCCAAGATACAGGCGCCTACAATGAGCAGTTCTTC. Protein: CASSQDTGAYNEQFF.

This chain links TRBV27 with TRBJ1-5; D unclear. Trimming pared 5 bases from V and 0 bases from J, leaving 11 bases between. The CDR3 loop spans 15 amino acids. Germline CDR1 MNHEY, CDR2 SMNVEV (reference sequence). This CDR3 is CASSPVLISNQPQHF. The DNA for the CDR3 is TGTGCCAGCAGTCCCGTTCTAATTAGCAATCAGCCCCAGCATTTT.